The text below deals with one T cell receptor (beta chain). Its antigen is unidentified. The data were taken from a study of T cell responses to AZD1222 COVID-19 vaccine. The CDR3 has 15 residues. The V and J ends lost 7 bases and 3 bases respectively, with 18 bases between them. CDR1 LNHDA and CDR2 SQIVND come from the germline V gene (reference sequence). Notes on the study in general: Across spike, vaccine-associated CD4 TCRs were found, dominant at 160-218 and 743-854. Only six or seven AZD1222 recipients tested seropositive at baseline. Among spike-specific TCRs, nearly half reportedly target unmutated variant regions. Increased Spike-specific TCR breadth and depth were observed after two AZD1222 doses.

Profiled with immunoSEQ multiplex PCR; TCRdb holds only in-frame clones, not every one. The sample carries some 150,000 clones, roughly 91% recorded once. The V and J genes are TRBV19 and TRBJ1-2, with D perhaps matching TRBD1 (6 bases). This TCR was sampled from an adult in good health. The sequencing here drew on peripheral blood, taken on day 0 of AZD1222 vaccination. DNA for the CDR3: TGTGCCAGTATTCGCCCCGGGGGCGCGGACTATGGCTACACCTTC. Its protein product is CASIRPGGADYGYTF.